This T cell receptor beta chain emerged from a study of blood T cell repertoires in COVID-19. About the study: PBMCs, B-cell-depleted T cells, or T cells were the source of the cDNA or gDNA that made up the material.

This CDR3 region has 14 residues. CDR1 is SGDLS and CDR2 is YYNGEE in the germline V gene. The germline V and J ends were trimmed by 3 bases and 5 bases, with 12 bases remaining between them. This clone came up a few times. Authors' data handling: Reference gene primer amplification gave estimated nucleated cell counts. The protocol was immunoSEQ multiplex PCR, while the TCRdb copy is restricted to in-frame clones and leaves out a portion. V, J and clone size are taken as reported in that table, and D and trimming were inferred from the DNA itself. This repertoire shows 250,000 to 350,000 clones, around 87% found once; its top ten account for 2% to 2.5%.

The sample consisted of peripheral blood. V usage is TRBV9 and J usage is TRBJ2-1; D unclear. The sequence was collected from a woman in her forties or fifties who had recovered from COVID-19. CDR3 DNA sequence: TGTGCCAGCAGCGCCTATAACCGGGACAATGAGCAGTTCTTC. Protein sequence: CASSAYNRDNEQFF. Using reference TRBV9 and TRBJ2-1 for the parts outside the CDR3, the full variable domain is DSGVTQTPKHLITATGQRVTLRCSPRSGDLSVYWYQQSLDQGLQFLIQYYNGEERAKGNILERFSAQQFPDLHSELNLSSLELGDSALYFCASSAYNRDNEQFFGPGTRLTVL.